These 8 T cell receptor beta chains were sequenced from one sample in a study of T cell responses to AZD1222 COVID-19 vaccine. Only in-frame clones appear in the TCRdb table, and some are missing; sequencing was by immunoSEQ multiplex PCR. The sample gives around 110,000 clones, 85% to 95% of which show up once; 2.5% to 3.5% is in the top ten. The specimen comprised peripheral blood, sampled on day 0 of AZD1222 vaccination. These TCRs come from an adult in good health.

The V call is TRBV7-6, the J call TRBJ2-2; no definite D call. CDR3 length: 11 residues. V was pared by 9 bases and J by 0 bases, with 2 bases between. Germline lookup yields CDR1 SGHVS and CDR2 FNYEAQ. The CDR3 DNA reads as TGTGCCAGTTCGAACACCGGGGAGCTGTTTTTT. Its protein product is CASSNTGELFF.

The chain recombines TRBV29-1 with TRBJ1-1; D possibly corresponds to TRBD1 (5 bases). From germline, CDR1 is SQVTM and CDR2 ANQGSEA. The V end lost 3 bases, the J end lost 0 bases, and 11 bases lay between the germline ends. This CDR3 comprises 14 residues. The CDR3 loop reads CSVDWGVLNTEAFF. In nucleotides, the CDR3 is TGCAGCGTTGATTGGGGGGTCTTGAACACTGAAGCTTTCTTT.

CDR3 in amino acids: CAISTGYDEQYF. The CDR3 DNA follows: TGTGCCATATCGACAGGGTACGACGAGCAGTACTTC. The genes are TRBV25-1 and TRBJ2-7; 7 bases are shared with TRBD1. Germline assignment: CDR1 MGHDK and CDR2 SYGVNS. Losses at the gene ends were 10 bases for V and 5 bases for J; bases not matched to a gene: 8. The CDR3 spans 12 residues.

The chain joins TRBV10-1 to TRBJ2-7; 10 bases line up with TRBD2. The CDR3 contains 13 residues. Germline CDR1 WNHNN, CDR2 SYGVQD (reference sequence). V was pared by 11 bases and J by 3 bases, with 7 bases of the junction left unmatched. The CDR3 loop is CACPSGSIYEQYF. The CDR3 bases are TGCGCCTGTCCTAGCGGGAGTATCTACGAGCAGTACTTC.

J is TRBJ1-5 and V is TRBV5-1, with 9 positions matching TRBD1. This CDR3 comprises 15 residues. The ends lost 0 bases at V and 7 bases at J; junction bases unmatched: 5. Germline V CDR1 and CDR2: SGHRS, YFSETQ. CDR3 nucleotide sequence: TGCGCCAGCAGCTTGGGGACAGGGGATGGGCAGCCCCAGCATTTT. Translated: CASSLGTGDGQPQHF.

This chain connects TRBV11-2 to TRBJ1-3, with D unclear. The CDR3 is 13 amino acids. Trimming removed 2 bases from V and 5 bases from J, with 7 bases in between. In germline, CDR1 is SGHAT, CDR2 FQNNGV. The CDR3 loop reads CASSLYARNTIYF. The CDR3 bases are TGTGCCAGCAGCTTATACGCCAGAAACACCATATATTTT.

The rearrangement links TRBV19 to TRBJ2-7, with 10 bases fitting TRBD2. CDR3 size: 18 residues. The V segment lost 5 bases and the J segment 2 bases; nucleotides outside the gene matches: 15. CDR1 is LNHDA, CDR2 SQIVND, per germline (reference sequence). CDR3 sequence (DNA): TGTGCCAGTAGTCCGCTCCCAGGCCCTAGCGGGGGACCCTACGAGCAGTACTTC. This encodes CASSPLPGPSGGPYEQYF.

The gene calls are TRBV6-5 and TRBJ1-6, with a possible D match to TRBD1 (6 bases). V was trimmed by 7 bases and J by 0 bases, leaving 10 bases between them. Germline CDR1 and CDR2: MNHEY and SVGAGI. CDR3 length: 15 residues. In DNA form, the CDR3 reads TGTGCCAGCAACCAGGACAGCTCCTATAATTCACCCCTCCACTTT. Its translation: CASNQDSSYNSPLHF.